This T cell receptor (beta chain) was captured in a study of regulatory T cells in long-lasting Graves disease. Worth noting for this clonotype: Its antigen is still unknown.

Germline V lookup: CDR1 SEHNR, CDR2 FQNEAQ (reference sequence). This CDR3 has 13 amino acids. The V end lost 2 bases, the J end lost 5 bases, and 7 bases lay between the germline ends. Time point defined: newly diagnosed GD, antithyroid drugs for less than 3 months. Isolated PBMC RNA provided the starting material for the TCR library. According to the study, TCR beta libraries were built with iRepertoire HTBI primers and CDR3-region Arm-PCR. TCRdb recomputed calls from the multiplex PCR reads with MiXCR, one row per CDR3 protein. This sample has approximately 440,000 distinct CDR3 sequences; 15% to 20% occur once, and the top ten carry more than 10%. Study-wide results and caveats: TRBV28, TRBJ1-2 and TRBJ2-5 emerged as the favored segments in persistent disease.

These same records also appear under a second study, on T cells in Graves' hyperthyroidism and ophthalmopathy. That source adds: Carried out on the TCR CDR3, a first-round RT-PCR used the HTBI primer set.

The source material was peripheral blood mononuclear cells (PBMCs), sampled at new diagnosis, from a patient treated with antithyroid drugs. The clonotype comes from a man aged 35 to 55 with Graves disease. The chain links TRBV7-9 to TRBJ2-4; no clear D gene. The CDR3 DNA is TGTGCCAGCAGCTTATACACCCAAAACATTCAGTACTTC. It specifies CASSLYTQNIQYF.